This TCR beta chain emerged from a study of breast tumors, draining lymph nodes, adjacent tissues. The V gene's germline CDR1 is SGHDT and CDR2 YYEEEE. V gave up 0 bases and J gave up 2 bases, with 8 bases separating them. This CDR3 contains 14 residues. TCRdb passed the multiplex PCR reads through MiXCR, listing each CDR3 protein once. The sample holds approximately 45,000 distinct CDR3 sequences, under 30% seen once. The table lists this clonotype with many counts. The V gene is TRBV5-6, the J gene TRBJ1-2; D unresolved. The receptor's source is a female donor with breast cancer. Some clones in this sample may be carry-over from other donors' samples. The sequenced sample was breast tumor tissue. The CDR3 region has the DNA TGTGCCAGCAGCTTGGGAATAGGGAACTATGGCTACACCTTC. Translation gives CASSLGIGNYGYTF.